The clone carrying this TCR beta chain was counted between two and nine times. The antigen is undetermined. The sample comes from a study of CD8 T cells in ankylosing spondylitis. Regarding the study as a whole: A TCR beta motif of under ten highly homologous variants appeared characteristic of ankylosing spondylitis blood. Some motif variants were previously reported in reactive arthritis synovial fluid and blood.

5'-RACE, quantitative and with molecular barcodes, yielded the TCR beta libraries. A single record per CDR3 protein comes from TCRdb applying MiXCR to the 5' RACE reads. This table holds hundreds of thousands of distinct CDR3 sequences, approximately 12% found once. V lost 5 bases, J lost 0 bases, and 10 bases lay in between. The CDR3 is made up of 13 amino acids. The germline V gene has CDR1 DFQATT and CDR2 SNEGSKA (reference sequence). V and J are TRBV20-1 and TRBJ1-2; D not resolved. The source is a male donor with ankylosing spondylitis. Sequences were obtained from blood, either unsorted or a sorted T cell fraction (not recorded which). The CDR3, as DNA: TGCAGTGCTCCTTCCTTAGCTAACTATGGCTACACCTTC. Residues: CSAPSLANYGYTF.